These 25 T cell receptor beta chains came from one sample sequenced in a study of CD8 T cells in ankylosing spondylitis. Study-wide points: The study identified a TCR beta motif of several highly homologous variants that appeared characteristic of ankylosing spondylitis blood.

No cognate antigen is known for these TCRs. Using its own MiXCR run on the 5' RACE reads, TCRdb lists one record per CDR3 protein. The repertoire holds approximately 150,000 distinct CDR3 sequences, with roughly 17% as singletons. Sequencing was carried out using blood, either unsorted or a sorted T cell fraction (not recorded which). These receptors were taken from a male donor with ankylosing spondylitis.

This sequence joins TRBV7-3 and TRBJ2-3; TRBD2 matches 13 bases. The V gene's germline CDR1 is SGHTA and CDR2 FQGTGA. CDR3 size: 15 residues. V lost 3 bases, J lost 6 bases, and 3 bases stayed unmatched. The CDR3 region is CASSLTSGRMDTQYF. The CDR3 DNA reads TGTGCCAGCAGCTTGACTAGCGGGAGGATGGATACGCAGTATTTT.

The chain employs TRBV6-1 and TRBJ2-1; 13 positions match TRBD2. Germline V CDR1 and CDR2: MNHNS, SASEGT. CDR3 length: 16 residues. J lost 7 bases, V lost 5 bases, and 8 bases had no gene match. The DNA for the CDR3 is TGTGCCAGCAGTCCTTCGACTAGCGGGAGGTGGAATGAGCAGTTCTTC. Protein: CASSPSTSGRWNEQFF.

The V call is TRBV29-1, the J call TRBJ2-7; D is possibly TRBD2 (5 bases). This CDR3 has 14 amino acids. Germline V gene lookup returns CDR1 SQVTM and CDR2 ANQGSEA. Deletions cut 1 base from V and 6 bases from J, with 16 bases between. The CDR3 loop is CSVEARGSLVEQYF. The CDR3 bases are TGCAGCGTTGAAGCACGAGGGAGTCTCGTCGAGCAGTACTTC.

In DNA form, the CDR3 reads TGTGCCAGCAGCTTAGCCCTGGGGGGAGGGTCCGACCGGGAGCTGTTTTTT. This encodes CASSLALGGGSDRELFF. The rearrangement uses TRBV7-2 and TRBJ2-2, with 7 bases aligning to TRBD2. Looked up from germline, CDR1 is SGHTA and CDR2 is FQGNSA. With V trimmed by 0 bases and J by 9 bases, 13 bases remained unmatched. CDR3 length equals 17 residues.

In this sample, this clonotype turned up a few times. The gene calls are TRBV27 and TRBJ2-2; D is tentatively TRBD1 or TRBD2 (5 bases each). Germline V gene sequence: CDR1 MNHEY, CDR2 SMNVEV (reference sequence). V gave up 6 bases and J gave up 0 bases, with 20 bases separating them. This CDR3 is 18 amino acids long. CDR3 sequence: CASSSASGHYANTGELFF. CDR3 bases: TGTGCCAGCAGCTCCGCGTCGGGGCATTACGCGAACACCGGGGAGCTGTTTTTT.

The gene calls are TRBV2 and TRBJ2-5; D is uncertain. V lost 6 bases and J lost 0, with 8 bases in between. Germline assignment: CDR1 SNHLY and CDR2 FYNNEI. This CDR3 has 13 residues. The DNA for the CDR3 is TGTGCCAGCAGGGAGACAAACCAAGAGACCCAGTACTTC. This encodes CASRETNQETQYF.

The chain links TRBV27 to TRBJ2-7; D perhaps matches TRBD1 (6 bases). The CDR3 extends over 15 amino acids. CDR1 is MNHEY, CDR2 SMNVEV, per germline (reference sequence). V lost 5 bases and J 1 base, leaving 15 bases between the germline ends. CDR3 residues: CASSPYRVGSYEQYF. The CDR3 DNA is TGTGCCAGCAGTCCATACAGGGTGGGGTCCTACGAGCAGTACTTC.

This clonotype has just a few counts. The chain joins TRBV6-1 to TRBJ1-3; D might be TRBD1 (5 bases). In germline, CDR1 is MNHNS, CDR2 SASEGT. The CDR3 has 18 residues. V lost 0 bases and J 3 bases, leaving 18 bases between the germline ends. CDR3 bases: TGTGCCAGCAGTGAAGCGCGAAAGGAAGGGGCGTTTGGAAACACCATATATTTT. Amino acid sequence: CASSEARKEGAFGNTIYF.

This chain connects TRBV3-1 to TRBJ2-7, with D unresolved. The CDR3 contains 14 residues. With 1 base removed from V and 4 bases from J, the gap between germline ends came to 11 bases. The germline V gene has CDR1 LGHDT and CDR2 YNNKEL (reference sequence). The CDR3 DNA is TGTGCCAGCAGCCAAGGGGTGCAACTATACGAGCAGTACTTC. This translates into CASSQGVQLYEQYF.

This chain joins TRBV27 and TRBJ2-7; TRBD2 matches at 9 bases. The ends lost 0 bases at V and 0 bases at J; junction bases unmatched: 0. The CDR3 covers 15 residues. In germline, CDR1 is MNHEY, CDR2 SMNVEV (reference sequence). The CDR3 sequence is CASSLSSGSSYEQYF. The CDR3 DNA is TGTGCCAGCAGTTTATCTAGCGGGAGCTCCTACGAGCAGTACTTC.

This clonotype was seen a handful of times. The chain is built from TRBV3-1 and TRBJ2-3; 9 positions match TRBD1. The germline gives CDR1 LGHDT, CDR2 YNNKEL (reference sequence). The ends lost 0 bases at V and 6 bases at J; junction bases unmatched: 7. The CDR3 sequence is 16 residues long. DNA for the CDR3: TGTGCCAGCAGCCAAGATAGGGACAGGGCGGGGGATACGCAGTATTTT. It specifies CASSQDRDRAGDTQYF.

This clonotype was observed a handful of times. This sequence joins TRBV19 and TRBJ1-5; D remains ambiguous. The CDR3 is made up of 18 amino acids. Germline V gene data show CDR1 as LNHDA and CDR2 as SQIVND (reference sequence). Trimming cost V 0 bases and J 0 bases, with 15 bases left between them. The chain's CDR3 is CASSIDRGERVSNQPQHF. For the CDR3, the DNA is TGTGCCAGTAGTATAGATCGCGGGGAAAGGGTTAGCAATCAGCCCCAGCATTTT.

This clonotype turned up a few times. The chain joins TRBV2 to TRBJ2-5, with 7 positions matching TRBD1. Germline V gene data show CDR1 as SNHLY and CDR2 as FYNNEI. The V gene end was trimmed by 6 bases and the J gene end by 5 bases; junction bases not matched to a gene: 6. The CDR3 is 13 amino acids. The DNA of the CDR3 is TGTGCCAGCAGGCGACAGGGTGCCGAGACCCAGTACTTC. Its protein is CASRRQGAETQYF. Filled out from reference TRBV2 and TRBJ2-5, the complete variable domain reads EPEVTQTPSHQVTQMGQEVILRCVPISNHLYFYWYRQILGQKVEFLVSFYNNEISEKSEIFDDQFSVERPDGSNFTLKIRSTKLEDSAMYFCASRRQGAETQYFGPGTRLLVL.

This chain uses TRBV18 with TRBJ1-6, with 11 nucleotides matching TRBD1. Trimming took 3 bases from V and 9 from J; bases not matched to a gene: 4. CDR1 is KGHSH and CDR2 is LQKENI in the germline V gene. The CDR3 extends over 15 amino acids. The CDR3 nucleotides are TGTGCCAGCTCACCCGGACAGGGGGCGAGTTCACCCCTCCACTTT. This translates into CASSPGQGASSPLHF.

The rearrangement uses TRBV29-1 and TRBJ1-1; D unresolved. Germline V gene lookup returns CDR1 SQVTM and CDR2 ANQGSEA. V lost 2 bases to trimming and J lost 1 base, with 14 bases between them. The CDR3 extends over 15 amino acids. CDR3 in amino acids: CSVEPAWTENTEAFF. In DNA form, the CDR3 reads TGCAGCGTTGAACCCGCTTGGACGGAGAACACTGAAGCTTTCTTT.

The J gene is TRBJ2-7, the V gene TRBV15; 8 bases map to TRBD2. Losses at the gene ends were 9 bases for V and 3 bases for J; bases not matched to a gene: 4. Germline loops: CDR1 LNHNV, CDR2 YYDKDF (reference sequence). CDR3 length: 12 amino acids. The CDR3, as DNA: TGTGCCACTAGCCGGGGGGGCTACGAGCAGTACTTC. Its protein is CATSRGGYEQYF.

This clonotype was observed at least ten times. The V gene is TRBV20-1, the J gene TRBJ2-1, with D perhaps matching TRBD1 or TRBD2 (5 bases each). Deletions cut 0 bases from V and 9 bases from J, with 15 bases between. CDR1 and CDR2 from the germline V gene are DFQATT and SNEGSKA (reference sequence). The CDR3 sequence is 14 residues long. CDR3 sequence reads: CSARDWTGRAEQFF. The CDR3 DNA sequence: TGCAGTGCTAGAGATTGGACGGGACGGGCTGAGCAGTTCTTC.

The rearrangement joins TRBV20-1 to TRBJ2-3, with 12 bases fitting TRBD2. The ends lost 0 bases at V and 5 bases at J; junction bases unmatched: 6. The CDR3 totals 16 residues. Germline V gene sequence: CDR1 DFQATT, CDR2 SNEGSKA (reference sequence). CDR3 in amino acids: CSARDGLAGGVDTQYF. The CDR3 DNA reads TGCAGTGCTAGAGATGGCCTAGCGGGAGGGGTAGATACGCAGTATTTT.

The chain's CDR3 is CASSQANRGYEQYF. In DNA, the CDR3 is TGCGCCAGCAGCCAAGCAAACAGGGGTTACGAGCAGTACTTC. V and J are TRBV4-3 and TRBJ2-7; 7 positions match TRBD1. This CDR3 is 14 amino acids long. The germline CDR1 and CDR2 sequences are LGHNA and YSLEER. The V and J ends lost 1 base and 4 bases, in that order; junction bases with no gene match: 4.

In its sample, this clonotype was seen many times. This chain joins TRBV29-1 and TRBJ2-3; TRBD2 matches 11 bases. Germline CDR1 is SQVTM and CDR2 is ANQGSEA. Trimming took 7 bases from V and 13 from J; bases not matched to a gene: 13. This CDR3 spans 13 amino acids. The CDR3 coding sequence is TGCAGCGGGGGGACTAGCGGCCGTGCTAGGGAGTATTTT. Amino acid sequence: CSGGTSGRAREYF.

Many counts were recorded for this clonotype. The J gene is TRBJ2-1, the V gene TRBV12-3 or TRBV12-4; tentatively, D is TRBD2 (6 bases). Trimming shortened V by 3 bases and J by 8 bases, and 14 bases separated the two germline ends. This CDR3 is 14 amino acids long. CDR3 in DNA: TGTGCCAGCAGTTTCCCGGGGCGCGGGGATGAGCAGTTCTTC. Protein: CASSFPGRGDEQFF.

The sample holds a few counts of this clonotype. The V and J genes are TRBV5-1 and TRBJ1-1, with 9 positions matching TRBD1. Germline CDR1 and CDR2: SGHRS and YFSETQ. The CDR3 spans 14 residues. The V and J ends lost 4 bases and 4 bases, in that order; junction bases with no gene match: 5. DNA of the CDR3: TGCGCCAGCAGCCGCGGACAGGGGAGCACTGAAGCTTTCTTT. This codes for CASSRGQGSTEAFF.

The chain links TRBV6-2 or TRBV6-3 to TRBJ2-7, with a weak D call TRBD2 (6 bases). Per germline, CDR1 MNHEY and CDR2 SVGEGT. The CDR3 extends over 15 amino acids. The V end was cut by 6 bases, the J end by 0 bases, with 15 bases between. In DNA, the CDR3 is TGTGCCAGCAGAAACCCGTGGCGGGACTCCTACGAGCAGTACTTC. Translation: CASRNPWRDSYEQYF.

CDR3 loop: CASSWNADTQYF. In nucleotides, the CDR3 is TGTGCCAGCAGCTGGAACGCAGATACGCAGTATTTT. This chain joins TRBV5-6 and TRBJ2-3; D remains ambiguous. V lost 3 bases and J lost 4, with 6 bases in between. The CDR3 is 12 residues long. Germline assignment: CDR1 SGHDT and CDR2 YYEEEE.

V gene TRBV5-5 combines with J gene TRBJ2-3; D not certain. This CDR3 has 14 residues. CDR1 is SGHKS and CDR2 is YYEKEE in the germline V gene (reference sequence). Trimming shortened V by 1 base and J by 2 bases, and 8 bases separated the two germline ends. The CDR3 protein is CASSLKQITDTQYF. DNA for the CDR3: TGTGCCAGCAGCTTGAAACAGATCACAGATACGCAGTATTTT.